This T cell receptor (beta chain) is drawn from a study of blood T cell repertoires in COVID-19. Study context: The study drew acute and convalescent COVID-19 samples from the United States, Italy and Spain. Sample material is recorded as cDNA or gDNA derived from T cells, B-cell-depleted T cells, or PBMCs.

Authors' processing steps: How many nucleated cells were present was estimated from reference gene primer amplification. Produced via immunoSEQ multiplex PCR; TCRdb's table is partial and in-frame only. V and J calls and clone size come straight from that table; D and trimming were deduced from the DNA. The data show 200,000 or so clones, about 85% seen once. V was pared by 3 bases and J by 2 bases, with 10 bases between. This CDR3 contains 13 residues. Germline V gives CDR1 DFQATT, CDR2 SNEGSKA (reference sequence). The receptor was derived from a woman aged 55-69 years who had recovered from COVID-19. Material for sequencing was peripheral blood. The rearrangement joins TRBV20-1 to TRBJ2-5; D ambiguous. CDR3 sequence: CSASSPSQETQYF. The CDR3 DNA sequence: TGCAGTGCTAGTTCCCCCAGTCAAGAGACCCAGTACTTC.